This T cell receptor beta chain came from a study of blood T cell repertoires in COVID-19. Repertoires were generated with immunoSEQ multiplex PCR, while TCRdb's copy carries only in-frame clones and drops some. Of about 59,000 clones in the sample, more than 60% were seen once. CDR3 length: 18 amino acids. The source is a woman aged 45-65 years with active or convalescent COVID-19. The chain recombines TRBV21-1 with TRBJ1-5; TRBD1 was called by the table and not checked on the DNA. TRBV21-1 corresponds to a pseudogene. Sequencing was carried out using peripheral blood. This CDR3 reads CASSLRGRKGALNQPQHF. CDR3 nucleotides: TGTGCCAGCAGCTTAAGGGGTCGTAAAGGGGCCCTCAATCAGCCCCAGCATTTT.